The 28 T cell receptor beta chains below come from one sample, sequenced in a study of blood T cells in healthy people across ages. A second PCR of about 7 to 11 cycles used a sample-barcoded 5' primer and a J-beta primer mix. Via MiXCR, TCRdb re-called the 5' RACE reads, giving one row per CDR3 protein. The table records more than 800,000 distinct CDR3 sequences, more than 25% of them present only once. The sample consisted of blood. The receptors originated from a woman of 80 years or more in good health.

This clonotype has ten or more counts. This rearrangement joins TRBV20-1 to TRBJ1-5; no reliable D call. Germline V gives CDR1 DFQATT, CDR2 SNEGSKA (reference sequence). The CDR3 length is 12 residues. The V gene lost 3 bases and the J gene lost 4 bases, with 7 bases spanning the gap. This CDR3 reads CSASAGNQPQHF. The CDR3 DNA reads as TGCAGTGCTAGTGCCGGGAATCAGCCCCAGCATTTT.

V and J are TRBV6-1 and TRBJ2-7; D is undetermined. V lost 3 bases and J 0 bases, leaving 12 bases between the germline ends. The CDR3 has 15 residues. Germline V CDR1 and CDR2: MNHNS, SASEGT. The CDR3 region is CASSDLGPSSYEQYF. CDR3 nucleotide sequence: TGTGCCAGCAGTGACTTGGGTCCTAGCTCCTACGAGCAGTACTTC.

This clonotype came up many times. The chain has TRBV7-9 and TRBJ2-4; D unclear. This CDR3 has 13 residues. V was cut by 5 bases and J by 7 bases, with 12 bases left in between. Germline V gene lookup returns CDR1 SEHNR and CDR2 FQNEAQ (reference sequence). The chain's CDR3 is CASSHESGNIQYF. The CDR3 DNA sequence: TGTGCCAGCAGCCACGAAAGTGGGAACATTCAGTACTTC. The full variable domain, in which reference TRBV7-9 and TRBJ2-4 provide the parts outside the CDR3, is DTGVSQNPRHKITKRGQNVTFRCDPISEHNRLYWYRQTLGQGPEFLTYFQNEAQLEKSRLLSDRFSAERPKGSFSTLEIQRTEQGDSAMYLCASSHESGNIQYFGAGTRLSVL.

The chain carries TRBV11-2 and TRBJ2-4; tentatively, D is TRBD1 (6 bases). This CDR3 is 16 amino acids long. The germline V gene encodes CDR1 SGHAT and CDR2 FQNNGV. V was shortened by 8 bases and J by 1 base, with 18 bases between the two germline ends. DNA for the CDR3: TGTGCCAGCGGCATTTATCCAGGGGCGGCCAAAAACATTCAGTACTTC. Protein sequence: CASGIYPGAAKNIQYF.

This clonotype was counted many times. The chain combines TRBV5-1 with TRBJ2-7, with a tentative D call TRBD1 (6 bases). Trimming stripped 2 bases from V and 7 bases from J, with 16 bases between. The CDR3 extends over 14 amino acids. Germline V gene sequence: CDR1 SGHRS, CDR2 YFSETQ. CDR3 sequence: CASSLNQGPGEQYF. The CDR3 region has the DNA TGCGCCAGCAGCTTAAACCAGGGGCCTGGGGAGCAGTACTTC.

This clonotype was seen many times. The chain is built from TRBV2 and TRBJ2-1, with D uncertain. Germline-derived CDR1 and CDR2 are SNHLY and FYNNEI. Deletions cut 7 bases from V and 8 bases from J, with 6 bases between. The CDR3 is made up of 10 amino acids. The chain's CDR3 is CASNLHEQFF. The CDR3 DNA reads TGTGCCAGCAATCTCCATGAGCAGTTCTTC.

As for this clonotype: Relative to the germline gene, one junction end is altered; a read error may explain this. The chain couples TRBV6-6 to TRBJ2-6, with D possibly being TRBD1 or TRBD2 (7 bases each). Germline CDR1 MNHNY, CDR2 SVGAGI (reference sequence). CDR3 length equals 16 residues. CDR3 sequence (DNA): TGTGTCAGCAATGCCCAGGGGGGGACTGGGGCCAACGTCCTGACTTTC. The encoded protein is CVSNAQGGTGANVLTF.

As concerns this clonotype: Given a much more abundant clone one base away, this may be a read error. The V and J genes are TRBV7-6 and TRBJ2-4; the D call may be TRBD1 or TRBD2 (6 bases each). The closer fit of TRBJ2-7 to the DNA end suggests the J call may be wrong. Germline CDR1 is SGHVS and CDR2 is FNYEAQ. The CDR3 contains 16 residues. The CDR3 DNA reads as TGTGCCAGCAGCCCCCGGAGGAGGGGGGTGATCTACGAGCAGTACTTC. Translated: CASSPRRRGVIYEQYF.

On this clonotype itself: A clone one base away is much larger, so this may be a read error. This chain uses TRBV2 with TRBJ2-5; D call uncertain. Gene TRBJ2-7 matches the end of the DNA better, so the J call may be wrong. In germline, CDR1 is SNHLY, CDR2 FYNNEI. This CDR3 is 13 amino acids long. CDR3 region: CAGSERTPSEQYF. CDR3 DNA sequence: TGTGCCGGCAGTGAACGGACCCCTTCCGAGCAGTACTTC.

Many counts were recorded for this clonotype. V is TRBV20-1 and J is TRBJ2-4; TRBD2 is a possible D gene (5 bases). V lost 0 bases to trimming and J lost 7 bases, with 16 bases between them. The CDR3 is 15 amino acids. Germline CDR1 DFQATT, CDR2 SNEGSKA (reference sequence). CDR3 residues: CSARDITRVGNIQYF. The CDR3 bases are TGCAGTGCTAGAGATATTACGAGGGTAGGGAACATTCAGTACTTC.

This chain connects TRBV11-3 to TRBJ2-6; unclear D gene. The CDR3 spans 16 residues. V was trimmed by 5 bases and J by 2 bases, leaving 13 bases between them. Germline-derived CDR1 and CDR2 are SGHNT and YENEEA. CDR3 sequence: CASSLRNIPGANVLTF. DNA of the CDR3: TGTGCCAGCAGCCTGAGGAACATTCCTGGGGCCAACGTCCTGACTTTC.

The chain has TRBV7-2 and TRBJ2-4, with 8 bases that match TRBD1. Matching the DNA end better, TRBJ2-7 makes the J call doubtful. The germline V gene has CDR1 SGHTA and CDR2 FQGNSA. This CDR3 spans 15 amino acids. The CDR3 spells CASSRMTGVAYEQYF. Written as DNA, the CDR3 is TGTGCCAGCAGCCGAATGACAGGGGTCGCCTACGAGCAGTACTTC.

This clonotype has ten or more counts. The rearrangement uses TRBV6-2 or TRBV6-3 and TRBJ2-7, with TRBD1 identical over 8 bases. Looked up from germline, CDR1 is MNHEY and CDR2 is SVGEGT. The CDR3 totals 15 residues. V lost 2 bases to trimming and J lost 2 bases; unmatched junction nucleotides: 5. The CDR3 sequence is CASSYAGQVPYEQYF. The CDR3 region has the DNA TGTGCCAGCAGTTACGCGGGACAGGTACCCTACGAGCAGTACTTC.

The sample holds many counts of this clonotype. The genes are TRBV7-2 and TRBJ1-5, with unresolved D. Germline CDR1 reads SGHTA; CDR2 reads FQGNSA. The CDR3 is 12 amino acids. Trimming stripped 5 bases from V and 6 bases from J, with 8 bases between. The CDR3, as DNA: TGTGCCAGCAGCCCAGGTAGTCAGCCCCAGCATTTT. It encodes CASSPGSQPQHF.

This clonotype was counted between two and nine times. This rearrangement joins TRBV19 to TRBJ1-2, with D possibly TRBD1 on 6 matching bases. Germline CDR1 reads LNHDA; CDR2 reads SQIVND (reference sequence). The CDR3 is 14 residues long. V lost 6 bases, J lost 0 bases, and 11 bases lay in between. The CDR3 nucleotides read TGTGCCAGTAGGGAGACAGGACCTAACTATGGCTACACCTTC. Translating it yields CASRETGPNYGYTF.

The rearrangement joins TRBV2 to TRBJ2-2; 11 bases align to TRBD1. The V segment lost 10 bases and the J segment 3 bases; nucleotides outside the gene matches: 4. From germline, CDR1 is SNHLY and CDR2 FYNNEI. The CDR3 is made up of 14 amino acids. The CDR3 DNA follows: TGTGCCAACAGGGGACAGGGGGACACCGGGGAGCTGTTTTTT. Translating gives CANRGQGDTGELFF.

There are many counts of this clonotype. The rearrangement links TRBV28 to TRBJ2-6; either TRBD1 or TRBD2 may supply D (5 bases each). The CDR3 length is 16 residues. The V end was cut by 3 bases, the J end by 2 bases, with 11 bases between. Germline CDR1 reads MDHEN; CDR2 reads SYDVKM. The CDR3 region is CASSLSLGPGANVLTF. CDR3 bases: TGTGCCAGCAGTTTGAGTTTGGGACCTGGGGCCAACGTCCTGACTTTC.

CDR3 nucleotide sequence: TGCAGTGCGCGAGGAGGGGGATATATCTATGGCTACACCTTC. Encoded protein: CSARGGGYIYGYTF. The genes are TRBV20-1 and TRBJ1-2; perhaps TRBD1 as D (6 bases). The CDR3 sequence is 14 residues long. CDR1 and CDR2 from the germline V gene are DFQATT and SNEGSKA (reference sequence). V dropped 6 bases and J dropped 4 bases, with 18 bases sitting between them.

The rearrangement joins TRBV20-1 to TRBJ2-4; D might be TRBD2 (5 bases). The CDR3 is 14 amino acids. Germline loops: CDR1 DFQATT, CDR2 SNEGSKA (reference sequence). Trimming took off 2 bases at V and 3 bases at J, with 11 bases between the two ends. CDR3 sequence (DNA): TGCAGTGCTAGATGGGAGCTCGGCAAAAACATTCAGTACTTC. Amino acids: CSARWELGKNIQYF.

This clonotype has only a few counts. The chain links TRBV11-2 to TRBJ2-7; weak D call: TRBD1 (5 bases). The CDR3 sequence is 14 residues long. The V gene's germline CDR1 is SGHAT and CDR2 FQNNGV. Trimming pared 3 bases from V and 3 bases from J, leaving 12 bases between. CDR3 DNA: TGTGCCAGCAGCTTGACAGAAGGGCACTACGAGCAGTACTTC. Translated: CASSLTEGHYEQYF.

This clonotype came up a few times. The rearrangement uses TRBV4-1 and TRBJ2-5; D ambiguous. This CDR3 contains 14 residues. The ends were cut back, 4 bases at V and 1 base at J, with 10 bases in the middle. Germline lookup yields CDR1 MGHRA and CDR2 YSYEKL. Here the CDR3 reads CASSPALTQETQYF. The CDR3 DNA is TGCGCCAGCAGCCCGGCATTGACCCAAGAGACCCAGTACTTC.

The chain uses TRBV20-1 and TRBJ2-4, with 10 bases matching TRBD1. The CDR3 has 17 amino acids. The ends lost 1 base at V and 0 bases at J; junction bases unmatched: 6. Germline V gives CDR1 DFQATT, CDR2 SNEGSKA (reference sequence). CDR3 DNA sequence: TGCAGTGCTAGAGCCCGACAGGGGGCGAGAGCCAAAAACATTCAGTACTTC. Amino acid sequence: CSARARQGARAKNIQYF.

The rearrangement links TRBV12-3 or TRBV12-4 to TRBJ1-1; TRBD1 matches 7 bases. Unmatched junction bases numbered 10, after V lost 9 bases and J lost 0 bases. The CDR3 has 15 residues. CDR3 region: CASMTGPIMNTEAFF. The CDR3 DNA reads TGTGCCAGTATGACAGGGCCTATCATGAACACTGAAGCTTTCTTT.

V is TRBV6-5 and J is TRBJ2-7; 9 nucleotides agree with TRBD1. V shed 10 bases and J 5 bases; nucleotides not matched to a gene: 15. The germline CDR1 and CDR2 sequences are MNHEY and SVGAGI. This CDR3 comprises 15 residues. The CDR3 region has the DNA TGTGCCACCGGTTACCTGATGGGACAGGGCCACGAGCAGTACTTC. Amino acids: CATGYLMGQGHEQYF.

The chain recombines TRBV6-2 or TRBV6-3 with TRBJ1-2; D is perhaps TRBD1 (6 bases). The CDR3 covers 11 residues. Between the trimmed V and J ends, which lost 8 bases and 8 bases, there was a span of 12 bases. The germline CDR1 and CDR2 sequences are MNHEY and SVGEGT. CDR3 bases: TGTGCCAGCGAGGGGGTTCGCGGCTACACCTTC. It yields the protein CASEGVRGYTF.

This clonotype was counted a few times. The gene calls are TRBV27 and TRBJ1-2, with a weak D call TRBD1 (6 bases). V lost 6 bases to trimming and J lost 6 bases, with 23 bases between them. The CDR3 is 16 residues long. Germline CDR1 is MNHEY and CDR2 is SMNVEV (reference sequence). The CDR3 loop reads CASSQSRNYREHGYTF. CDR3 DNA sequence: TGTGCCAGCAGCCAGAGCCGGAACTACAGGGAACATGGCTACACCTTC.

The chain carries TRBV6-5 and TRBJ2-7, with D perhaps matching TRBD1 or TRBD2 (5 bases each). The CDR3 is 12 residues long. Germline V gene data show CDR1 as MNHEY and CDR2 as SVGAGI. Trimming took 11 bases from V and 9 from J, leaving 20 bases between them. CDR3 nucleotide sequence: TGTGCCGACAGTACTCCGGGATTGGGGCAGTACTTC. This encodes CADSTPGLGQYF.

This clonotype was recorded many times. The chain uses TRBV4-3 and TRBJ2-5; weak D call: TRBD1 (6 bases). Germline CDR1 LGHNA, CDR2 YSLEER. V was trimmed by 1 base and J by 2 bases, leaving 14 bases between them. The CDR3 is made up of 16 amino acids. The CDR3 spells CASSQAFGQSQETQYF. DNA of the CDR3: TGCGCCAGCAGCCAAGCCTTCGGACAGAGTCAAGAGACCCAGTACTTC.